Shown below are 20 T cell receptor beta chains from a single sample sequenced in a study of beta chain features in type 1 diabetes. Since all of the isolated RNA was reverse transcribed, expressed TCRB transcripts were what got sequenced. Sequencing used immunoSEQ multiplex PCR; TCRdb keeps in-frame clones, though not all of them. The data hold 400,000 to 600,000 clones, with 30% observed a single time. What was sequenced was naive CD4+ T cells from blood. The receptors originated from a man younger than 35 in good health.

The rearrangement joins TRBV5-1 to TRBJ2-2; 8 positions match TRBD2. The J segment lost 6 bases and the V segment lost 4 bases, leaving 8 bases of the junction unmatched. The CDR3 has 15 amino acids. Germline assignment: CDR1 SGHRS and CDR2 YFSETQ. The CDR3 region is CASSASGGKAGELFF. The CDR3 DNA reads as TGCGCCAGCAGCGCCTCGGGAGGGAAAGCCGGGGAGCTGTTTTTT.

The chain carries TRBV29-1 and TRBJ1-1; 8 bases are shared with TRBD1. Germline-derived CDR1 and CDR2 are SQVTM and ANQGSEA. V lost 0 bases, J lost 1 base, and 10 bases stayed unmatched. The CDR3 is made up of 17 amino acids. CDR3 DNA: TGCAGCGTTGAAGACCGATTCAGGGGGCGCGGGAACACTGAAGCTTTCTTT. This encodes CSVEDRFRGRGNTEAFF.

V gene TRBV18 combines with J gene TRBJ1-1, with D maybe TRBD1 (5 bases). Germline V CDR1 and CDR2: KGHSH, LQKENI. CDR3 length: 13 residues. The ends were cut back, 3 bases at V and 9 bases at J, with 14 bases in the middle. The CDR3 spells CASSPPGEGKAFF. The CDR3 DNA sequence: TGTGCCAGCTCACCCCCGGGGGAGGGTAAAGCTTTCTTT.

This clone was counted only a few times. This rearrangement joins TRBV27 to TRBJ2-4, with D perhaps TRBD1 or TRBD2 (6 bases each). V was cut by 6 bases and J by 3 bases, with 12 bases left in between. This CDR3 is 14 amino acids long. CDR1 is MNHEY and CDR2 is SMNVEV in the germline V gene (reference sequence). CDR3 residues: CASREQGGKNIQYF. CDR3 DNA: TGTGCCAGCAGGGAACAGGGAGGCAAAAACATTCAGTACTTC.

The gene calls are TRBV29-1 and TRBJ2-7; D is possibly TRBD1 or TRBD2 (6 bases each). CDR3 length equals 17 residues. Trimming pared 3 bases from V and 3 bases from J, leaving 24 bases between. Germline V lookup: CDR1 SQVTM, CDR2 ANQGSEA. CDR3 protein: CSVEIPKGGGPLYEQYF. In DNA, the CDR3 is TGCAGCGTTGAGATACCTAAGGGGGGAGGCCCTCTCTACGAGCAGTACTTC.

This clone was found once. CDR3 loop: CAWLQDRERGYTF. The CDR3 DNA follows: TGTGCCTGGCTGCAGGACCGGGAGCGGGGCTACACCTTC. V and J are TRBV30 and TRBJ1-2; D is undetermined. CDR1 is GTSNPN and CDR2 is SVGIG in the germline V gene (reference sequence). The CDR3 totals 13 residues. V lost 5 bases and J 8 bases, leaving 18 bases between the germline ends.

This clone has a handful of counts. The CDR3 nucleotides read TGTGCCATCAGGAGCGAAGGGGATACGCAGTATTTT. Amino acids: CAIRSEGDTQYF. The chain couples TRBV10-3 to TRBJ2-3; no clear D. Looked up from germline, CDR1 is ENHRY and CDR2 is SYGVKD. The ends were cut back, 6 bases at V and 6 bases at J, with 10 bases in the middle. The CDR3 contains 12 residues.

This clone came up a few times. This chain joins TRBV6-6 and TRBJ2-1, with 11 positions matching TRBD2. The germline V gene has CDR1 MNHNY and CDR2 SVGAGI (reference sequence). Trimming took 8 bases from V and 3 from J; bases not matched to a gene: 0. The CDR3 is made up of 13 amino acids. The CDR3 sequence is CASGLAGYNEQFF. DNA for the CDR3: TGTGCCAGCGGACTAGCGGGCTACAATGAGCAGTTCTTC.

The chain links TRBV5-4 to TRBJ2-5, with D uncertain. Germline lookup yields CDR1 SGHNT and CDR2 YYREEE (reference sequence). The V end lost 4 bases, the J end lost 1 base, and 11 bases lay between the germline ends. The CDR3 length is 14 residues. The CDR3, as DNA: TGTGCCAGCAGCCCCGGTAGTCCCCAAGAGACCCAGTACTTC. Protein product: CASSPGSPQETQYF.

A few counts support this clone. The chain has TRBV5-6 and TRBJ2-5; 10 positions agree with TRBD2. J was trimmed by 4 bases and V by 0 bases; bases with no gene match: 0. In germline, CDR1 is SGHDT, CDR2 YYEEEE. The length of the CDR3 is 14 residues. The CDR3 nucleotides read TGTGCCAGCAGCTTGGCTAGCGGGGGAGAGACCCAGTACTTC. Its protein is CASSLASGGETQYF.

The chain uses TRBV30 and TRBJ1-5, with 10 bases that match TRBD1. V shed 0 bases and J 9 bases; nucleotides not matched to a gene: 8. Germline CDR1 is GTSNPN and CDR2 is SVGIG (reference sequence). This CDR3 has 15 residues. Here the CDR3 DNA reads TGTGCCTGGAGTGTACTGGGACAGGGGCTCGGGCCCCAGCATTTT. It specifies CAWSVLGQGLGPQHF.

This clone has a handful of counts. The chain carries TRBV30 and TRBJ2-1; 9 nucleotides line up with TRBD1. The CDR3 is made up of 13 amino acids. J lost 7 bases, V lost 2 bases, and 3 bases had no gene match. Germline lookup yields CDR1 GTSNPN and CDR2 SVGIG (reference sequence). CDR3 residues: CAWSYRGRNEQFF. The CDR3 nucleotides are TGTGCCTGGAGTTACAGGGGGCGGAATGAGCAGTTCTTC.

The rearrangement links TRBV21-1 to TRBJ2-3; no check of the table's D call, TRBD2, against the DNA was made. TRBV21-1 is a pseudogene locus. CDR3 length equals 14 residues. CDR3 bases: TGTGCCAGCAGCAACGTCTCCTACACAGATACGCAGTATTTT. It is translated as CASSNVSYTDTQYF.

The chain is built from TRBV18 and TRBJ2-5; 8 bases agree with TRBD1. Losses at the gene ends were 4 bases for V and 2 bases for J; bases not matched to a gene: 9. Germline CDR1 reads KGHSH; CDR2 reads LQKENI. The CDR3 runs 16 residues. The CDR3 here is CASSQTKDRGQETQYF. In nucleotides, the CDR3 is TGTGCCAGCTCACAAACGAAAGACAGGGGACAAGAGACCCAGTACTTC.

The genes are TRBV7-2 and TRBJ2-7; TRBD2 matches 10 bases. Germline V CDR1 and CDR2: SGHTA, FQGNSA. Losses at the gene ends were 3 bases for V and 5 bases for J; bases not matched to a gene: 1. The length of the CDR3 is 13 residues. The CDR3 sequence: CASSFTSGNEQYF. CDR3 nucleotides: TGTGCCAGCAGCTTCACTAGCGGGAACGAGCAGTACTTC.

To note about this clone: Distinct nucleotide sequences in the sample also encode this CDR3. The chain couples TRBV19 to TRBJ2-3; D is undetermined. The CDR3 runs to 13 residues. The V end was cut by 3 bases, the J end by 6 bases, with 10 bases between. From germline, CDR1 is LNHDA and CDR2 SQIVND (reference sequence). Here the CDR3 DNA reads TGTGCCAGTAGTATCTTCTCAGGCGATACGCAGTATTTT. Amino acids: CASSIFSGDTQYF.

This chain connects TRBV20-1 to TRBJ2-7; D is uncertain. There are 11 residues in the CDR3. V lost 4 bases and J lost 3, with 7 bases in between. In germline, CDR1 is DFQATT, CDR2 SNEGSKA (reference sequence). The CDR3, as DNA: TGCAGTGCTAATGTGGTCTACGAGCAGTACTTC. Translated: CSANVVYEQYF.

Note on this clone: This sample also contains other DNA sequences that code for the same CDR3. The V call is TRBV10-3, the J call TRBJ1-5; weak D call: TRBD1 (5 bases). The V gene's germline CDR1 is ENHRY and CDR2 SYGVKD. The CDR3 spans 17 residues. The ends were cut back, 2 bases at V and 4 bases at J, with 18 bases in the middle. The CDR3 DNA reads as TGTGCCATCAGTGAGGTGGGAGAAACAGGTCTAAATCAGCCCCAGCATTTT. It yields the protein CAISEVGETGLNQPQHF.

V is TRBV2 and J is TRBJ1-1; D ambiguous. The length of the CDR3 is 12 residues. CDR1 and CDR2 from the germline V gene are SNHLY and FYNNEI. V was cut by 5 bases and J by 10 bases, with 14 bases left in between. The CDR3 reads CASSLGSRRAFF. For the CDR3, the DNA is TGTGCCAGCAGTTTGGGGTCCAGGAGAGCTTTCTTT.

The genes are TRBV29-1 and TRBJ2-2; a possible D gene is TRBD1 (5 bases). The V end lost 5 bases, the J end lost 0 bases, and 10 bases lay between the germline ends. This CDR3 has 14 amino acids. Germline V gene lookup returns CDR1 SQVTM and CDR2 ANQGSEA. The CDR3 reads CSVRSGPNTGELFF. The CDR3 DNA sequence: TGCAGCGTTCGGTCAGGGCCGAACACCGGGGAGCTGTTTTTT.